This TCR beta chain was sequenced during a study of response to subunit inactivated influenza vaccine. Findings and limits, study-wide: New T cells are recruited in small numbers by each seasonal influenza vaccination, according to the authors' suggestion.

Per germline, CDR1 SGHTA and CDR2 FQGTGA. CDR3 size: 15 residues. V was cut by 3 bases and J by 4 bases, with 13 bases left in between. TCRdb re-analysed the RT-PCR reads in MiXCR, keeping a single row per CDR3 protein. The sample carries about 620,000 distinct CDR3 sequences, approximately 12% recorded once. This clonotype was recorded at least ten times. Its cognate antigen is unknown. The chain employs TRBV7-3 and TRBJ2-1, with D perhaps TRBD2 (5 bases). Sequenced material: PBMCs from blood, taken on the day of vaccination. The receptor's source is a man aged 45-60 years who received an inactivated influenza vaccine. CDR3 coding DNA: TGTGCCAGCAGCTTTGGAGGATCTGGGTACAATGAGCAGTTCTTC. This gives the protein CASSFGGSGYNEQFF.